The 18 T cell receptor beta chains below come from one sample, sequenced in a study of blood T cells in healthy people across ages. A sample-barcoded 5' primer and a J-beta primer mix were used in a second PCR of roughly 7 to 11 cycles. TCRdb itself ran the 5' RACE reads through MiXCR, one entry per CDR3 protein. The sample includes around 1,500,000 distinct CDR3 sequences, approximately 38% of them seen just once. The specimen sequenced was blood. The receptors were sampled from a woman aged 18-35 years in good health.

The chain joins TRBV14 to TRBJ2-3; 13 bases map to TRBD2. CDR1 is SGHDN, CDR2 FVKESK, per germline. The CDR3 contains 17 residues. The junction had 9 bases not matched to a gene; V was cut back by 4 bases and J by 5 bases. The chain's CDR3 is CASSRWTSGSLRDTQYF. The CDR3 DNA reads as TGTGCCAGCAGCCGGTGGACTAGCGGGAGCCTGCGAGATACGCAGTATTTT.

This clonotype turned up a few times. This chain connects TRBV20-1 to TRBJ1-4; D is ambiguous. Trimming stripped 0 bases from V and 7 bases from J, with 9 bases between. Germline V gene data show CDR1 as DFQATT and CDR2 as SNEGSKA (reference sequence). CDR3 length: 13 amino acids. The CDR3 bases are TGCAGTGCTAGAGATAACAATGGTGAAAAACTGTTTTTT. Amino acids: CSARDNNGEKLFF.

The chain recombines TRBV6-1 with TRBJ2-5; no firm D call. The CDR3 is 18 amino acids. CDR1 and CDR2 from the germline V gene are MNHNS and SASEGT. V dropped 7 bases and J dropped 4 bases, with 28 bases sitting between them. CDR3 in DNA: TGTGCCAGCATTGATTCCCCTGCATGGCGACCCGGATCAGAGACCCAGTACTTC. Translation: CASIDSPAWRPGSETQYF.

The J gene is TRBJ2-3, the V gene TRBV7-2, with 9 bases matching TRBD2. Germline-derived CDR1 and CDR2 are SGHTA and FQGNSA. This CDR3 is 17 amino acids long. The J segment lost 4 bases and the V segment lost 0 bases, leaving 8 bases of the junction unmatched. The CDR3: CASSLAGLAGWADTQYF. The CDR3 DNA follows: TGTGCCAGCAGCTTAGCGGGGCTAGCGGGATGGGCAGATACGCAGTATTTT.

The chain is built from TRBV20-1 and TRBJ2-2; no clear D gene. Germline-derived CDR1 and CDR2 are DFQATT and SNEGSKA (reference sequence). The CDR3 is made up of 14 amino acids. Trimming took off 2 bases at V and 5 bases at J, with 12 bases between the two ends. CDR3 DNA sequence: TGCAGTGCTAGACACAAGCAATTAACCGGGGAGCTGTTTTTT. Translation: CSARHKQLTGELFF.

The chain has TRBV20-1 and TRBJ2-1; 10 nucleotides line up with TRBD2. Per the germline V gene, CDR1 is DFQATT and CDR2 is SNEGSKA (reference sequence). The CDR3 runs 15 residues. Trimming at V came to 0 bases and at J to 6 bases, leaving 5 bases not matched to a gene. CDR3 sequence: CSARDLAGAGNEQFF. The CDR3 DNA is TGCAGTGCTAGAGATCTAGCGGGAGCGGGCAATGAGCAGTTCTTC.

This clonotype has just a few counts. This rearrangement joins TRBV2 to TRBJ2-3, with no clear D. V was trimmed by 7 bases and J by 2 bases, leaving 10 bases between them. The CDR3 is 13 residues long. Germline lookup yields CDR1 SNHLY and CDR2 FYNNEI. The CDR3, as DNA: TGTGCCAGCATGTGGACGATCACAGATACGCAGTATTTT. Translated, it gives CASMWTITDTQYF.

As DNA, the CDR3 is TGTGCCACCAGCAGAGAACCAGGGGCGAGCTACGAGCAGTACTTC. It translates to CATSREPGASYEQYF. The V and J genes are TRBV15 and TRBJ2-7, with D possibly matching TRBD1 (6 bases). V was pared by 0 bases and J by 3 bases, with 12 bases between. Germline V gives CDR1 LNHNV, CDR2 YYDKDF (reference sequence). The CDR3 spans 15 residues.

The V call is TRBV10-1, the J call TRBJ1-5, with D possibly being TRBD1 (5 bases). V was trimmed by 10 bases and J by 5 bases, leaving 15 bases between them. CDR3 length equals 13 residues. Germline CDR1 and CDR2: WNHNN and SYGVQD (reference sequence). In DNA, the CDR3 is TGCGCCACCGCGGGGCAGGGCGATCAGCCCCAGCATTTT. Amino acids: CATAGQGDQPQHF.

J is TRBJ1-5 and V is TRBV10-3, with TRBD1 matching 7 bases. This CDR3 comprises 14 residues. Germline V gives CDR1 ENHRY, CDR2 SYGVKD. The V segment lost 10 bases and the J segment 4 bases; nucleotides outside the gene matches: 10. CDR3 amino acids: CATHGTAENQPQHF. As DNA, the CDR3 is TGTGCCACGCACGGGACAGCCGAAAATCAGCCCCAGCATTTT.

Turning to this clonotype: A read error may account for a junction end that differs from germline. This rearrangement joins TRBV7-6 to TRBJ1-1, with D possibly TRBD1 on 6 matching bases. The CDR3 extends over 14 amino acids. In germline, CDR1 is SGHVS, CDR2 FNYEAQ. The CDR3 is CASSLNSGATESFF. The CDR3 DNA sequence: TGTGCCAGCAGCTTAAACTCAGGGGCCACTGAATCTTTCTTT.

This clonotype was recorded a few times. The V call is TRBV19, the J call TRBJ1-5, with a possible D match to TRBD1 (5 bases). CDR1 LNHDA and CDR2 SQIVND come from the germline V gene (reference sequence). The CDR3 sequence is 15 residues long. Trimming took off 5 bases at V and 3 bases at J, with 14 bases between the two ends. The CDR3 region has the DNA TGTGCCAGTAGTTTACAAGACAGATACAATCAGCCCCAGCATTTT. Translated, it gives CASSLQDRYNQPQHF.

The rearrangement uses TRBV2 and TRBJ2-4; no clear D gene. Germline V lookup: CDR1 SNHLY, CDR2 FYNNEI. V lost 6 bases and J lost 7, with 22 bases in between. The CDR3 totals 16 residues. This CDR3 reads CASSAAGLEEENIQYF. The DNA for the CDR3 is TGTGCCAGCAGCGCCGCTGGGCTAGAAGAGGAGAACATTCAGTACTTC. The full variable domain, in which reference TRBV2 and TRBJ2-4 provide the parts outside the CDR3, is EPEVTQTPSHQVTQMGQEVILRCVPISNHLYFYWYRQILGQKVEFLVSFYNNEISEKSEIFDDQFSVERPDGSNFTLKIRSTKLEDSAMYFCASSAAGLEEENIQYFGAGTRLSVL.

The genes are TRBV7-9 and TRBJ2-5; tentative D call: TRBD2 (5 bases). The germline CDR1 and CDR2 sequences are SEHNR and FQNEAQ (reference sequence). Trimming took 2 bases from V and 7 from J, leaving 17 bases between them. The CDR3 contains 15 residues. DNA for the CDR3: TGTGCCAGCAGCTTAAGCGACGGGGTGATTAGGACCCAGTACTTC. It codes for CASSLSDGVIRTQYF.

The V gene is TRBV27, the J gene TRBJ2-2; D ambiguous. Per germline, CDR1 MNHEY and CDR2 SMNVEV (reference sequence). The V end was cut by 8 bases, the J end by 0 bases, with 16 bases between. The CDR3 is 16 residues long. The CDR3 loop reads CASRASGRTNTGELFF. CDR3 coding DNA: TGTGCCAGCCGGGCTTCCGGACGCACGAACACCGGGGAGCTGTTTTTT.

This chain uses TRBV20-1 with TRBJ2-2, with 13 bases that match TRBD2. The CDR3 totals 16 residues. Germline assignment: CDR1 DFQATT and CDR2 SNEGSKA (reference sequence). V gave up 6 bases and J gave up 4 bases; unmatched junction bases: 8. The CDR3 DNA reads TGCAGTGCCCCGACTAGCGGGAGGATTATCACCGGGGAGCTGTTTTTT. As protein: CSAPTSGRIITGELFF.

The chain employs TRBV6-5 and TRBJ2-5, with D hard to call. With 1 base removed from V and 11 bases from J, the gap between germline ends came to 14 bases. This CDR3 is built from 13 residues. Germline V gives CDR1 MNHEY, CDR2 SVGAGI. The chain's CDR3 is CASSYWGNNEQYF. As DNA, the CDR3 is TGTGCCAGCAGTTACTGGGGAAACAATGAGCAGTACTTC.

J is TRBJ2-1 and V is TRBV20-1, with 9 positions matching TRBD2. This CDR3 is built from 15 residues. The germline gives CDR1 DFQATT, CDR2 SNEGSKA (reference sequence). The CDR3 reads CRAGGLAEADNEQFF. CDR3 DNA sequence: TGCAGGGCGGGAGGGCTAGCGGAGGCGGACAATGAGCAGTTCTTC.